This TCR beta chain originates from a study of blood T cell repertoires in COVID-19. Two negative PCRs, clearance, or symptom resolution were required of recovered Cohort 3 donors. Germline V gives CDR1 SGHVS, CDR2 FNYEAQ. The CDR3 spans 17 residues. J was trimmed by 1 base and V by 5 bases; bases with no gene match: 2. Methods used by the authors: Reference gene primer amplification gave nucleated cell count estimates. Data came from immunoSEQ multiplex PCR; TCRdb stores just in-frame clones and leaves some out. V and J calls and clone size come straight from that table; D and trimming were deduced from the DNA. The sample consists of 200,000 to 250,000 clones, about 79% of them appearing once.

This clonotype was sampled from a woman in her sixties who had recovered from COVID-19. What was sequenced was PBMCs or T cells enriched from blood (not recorded which). The V and J genes are TRBV7-6 and TRBJ2-1, with 16 bases identical to TRBD2. The CDR3 reads CASSRGLAGGSYNEQFF. The CDR3 DNA reads TGTGCCAGCAGCCGGGGACTAGCGGGAGGGTCCTACAATGAGCAGTTCTTC.